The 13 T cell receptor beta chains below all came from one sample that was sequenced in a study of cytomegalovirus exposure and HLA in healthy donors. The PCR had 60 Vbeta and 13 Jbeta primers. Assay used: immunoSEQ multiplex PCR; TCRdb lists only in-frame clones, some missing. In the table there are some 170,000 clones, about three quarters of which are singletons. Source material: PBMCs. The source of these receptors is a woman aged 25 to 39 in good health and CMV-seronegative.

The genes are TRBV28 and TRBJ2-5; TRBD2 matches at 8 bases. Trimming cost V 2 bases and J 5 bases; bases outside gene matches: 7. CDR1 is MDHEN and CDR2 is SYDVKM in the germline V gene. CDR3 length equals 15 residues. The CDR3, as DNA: TGTGCCAGCAGTTTAAAGGGACTAGGTGTGGAGACCCAGTACTTC. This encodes CASSLKGLGVETQYF.

This CDR3 reads CASSFGGISTDTQYF. The CDR3 bases are TGTGCCAGCAGCTTTGGCGGGATCAGCACAGATACGCAGTATTTT. The gene calls are TRBV13 and TRBJ2-3, with D perhaps TRBD2 (6 bases). Germline V gene sequence: CDR1 PRHDT, CDR2 FYEKMQ (reference sequence). The germline V and J ends were trimmed by 3 bases and 0 bases, with 10 bases remaining between them. This CDR3 has 15 residues.

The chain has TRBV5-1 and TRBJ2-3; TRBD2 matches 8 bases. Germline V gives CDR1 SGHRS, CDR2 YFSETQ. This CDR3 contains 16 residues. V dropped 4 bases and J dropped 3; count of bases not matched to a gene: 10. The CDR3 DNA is TGCGCCAGCAGCCCCACGCCGCGGGGGGTTACAGATACGCAGTATTTT. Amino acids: CASSPTPRGVTDTQYF.

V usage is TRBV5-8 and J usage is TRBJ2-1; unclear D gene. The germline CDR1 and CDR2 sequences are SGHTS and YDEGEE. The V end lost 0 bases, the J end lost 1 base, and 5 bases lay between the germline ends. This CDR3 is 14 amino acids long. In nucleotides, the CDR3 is TGTGCCAGCAGCTTGGGCACTTCCTACAATGAGCAGTTCTTC. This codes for CASSLGTSYNEQFF. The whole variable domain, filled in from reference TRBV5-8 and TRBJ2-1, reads EAGVTQSPTHLIKTRGQQATLRCSPISGHTSVYWYQQALGLGLQFLLWYDEGEERNRGNFPPRFSGRQFPNYSSELNVNALELEDSALYLCASSLGTSYNEQFFGPGTRLTVL.

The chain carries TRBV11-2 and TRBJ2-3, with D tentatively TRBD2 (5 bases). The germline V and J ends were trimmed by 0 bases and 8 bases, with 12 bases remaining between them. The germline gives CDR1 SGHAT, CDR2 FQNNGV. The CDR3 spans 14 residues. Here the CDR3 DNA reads TGTGCCAGCAGCTTAGATTACTTAGAGGGTACGCAGTATTTT. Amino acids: CASSLDYLEGTQYF. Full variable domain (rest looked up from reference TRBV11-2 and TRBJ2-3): EAGVAQSPRYKIIEKRQSVAFWCNPISGHATLYWYQQILGQGPKLLIQFQNNGVVDDSQLPKDRFSAERLKGVDSTLKIQPAKLEDSAVYLCASSLDYLEGTQYFGPGTRLTVL.

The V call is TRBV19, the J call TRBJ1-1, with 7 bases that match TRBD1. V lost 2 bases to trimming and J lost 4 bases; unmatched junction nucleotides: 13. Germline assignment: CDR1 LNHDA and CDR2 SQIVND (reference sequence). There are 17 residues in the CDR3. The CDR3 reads CASSIPVRKGAVTEAFF. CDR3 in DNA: TGTGCCAGTAGTATACCCGTCCGCAAGGGGGCGGTCACTGAAGCTTTCTTT. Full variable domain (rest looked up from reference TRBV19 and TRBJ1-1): DGGITQSPKYLFRKEGQNVTLSCEQNLNHDAMYWYRQDPGQGLRLIYYSQIVNDFQKGDIAEGYSVSREKKESFPLTVTSAQKNPTAFYLCASSIPVRKGAVTEAFFGQGTRLTVV.

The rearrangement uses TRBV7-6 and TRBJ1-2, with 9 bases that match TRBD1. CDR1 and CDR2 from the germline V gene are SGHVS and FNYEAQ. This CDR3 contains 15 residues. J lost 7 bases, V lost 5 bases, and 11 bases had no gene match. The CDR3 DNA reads TGTGCCAGCAGCCCTCAATCCGGGACAGGGACTGGCTACACCTTC. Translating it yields CASSPQSGTGTGYTF.

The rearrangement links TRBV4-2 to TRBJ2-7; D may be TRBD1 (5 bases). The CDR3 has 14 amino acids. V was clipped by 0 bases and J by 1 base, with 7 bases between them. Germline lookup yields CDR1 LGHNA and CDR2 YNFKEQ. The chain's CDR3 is CASSQDQGSYEQYF. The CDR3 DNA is TGTGCCAGCAGCCAAGATCAGGGATCCTACGAGCAGTACTTC.

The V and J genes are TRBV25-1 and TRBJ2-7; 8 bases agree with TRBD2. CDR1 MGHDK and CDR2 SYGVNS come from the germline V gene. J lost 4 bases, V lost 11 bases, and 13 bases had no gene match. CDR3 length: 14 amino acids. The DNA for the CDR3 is TGTGCCTGCTCCCCGGGGGGGATAGCTTACGAGCAGTACTTC. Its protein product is CACSPGGIAYEQYF.

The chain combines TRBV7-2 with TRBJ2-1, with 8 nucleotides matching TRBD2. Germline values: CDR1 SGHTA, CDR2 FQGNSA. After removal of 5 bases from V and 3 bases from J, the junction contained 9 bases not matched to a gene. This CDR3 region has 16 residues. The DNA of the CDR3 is TGTGCCAGCAGCCTTGGAATACTAGCGGACTACAATGAGCAGTTCTTC. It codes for CASSLGILADYNEQFF.

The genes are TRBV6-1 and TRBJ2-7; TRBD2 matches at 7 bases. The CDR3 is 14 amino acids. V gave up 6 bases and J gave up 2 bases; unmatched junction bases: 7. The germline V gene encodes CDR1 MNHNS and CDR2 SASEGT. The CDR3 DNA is TGTGCCAGCAGAAAAGCAGGGACTACCTACGAGCAGTACTTC. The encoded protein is CASRKAGTTYEQYF.

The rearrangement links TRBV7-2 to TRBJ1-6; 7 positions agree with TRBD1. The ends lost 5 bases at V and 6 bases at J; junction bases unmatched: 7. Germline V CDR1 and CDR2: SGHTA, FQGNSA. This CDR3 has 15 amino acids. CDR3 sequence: CASSPWTGSNSPLHF. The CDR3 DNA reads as TGTGCCAGCAGCCCATGGACAGGTAGTAATTCACCCCTCCACTTT.

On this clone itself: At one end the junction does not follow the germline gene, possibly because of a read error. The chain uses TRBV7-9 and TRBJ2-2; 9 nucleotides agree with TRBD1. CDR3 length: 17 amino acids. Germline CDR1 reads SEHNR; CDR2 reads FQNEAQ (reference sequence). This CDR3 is CSSSLLLGQGRAGELFF. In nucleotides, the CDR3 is TGTTCCAGCAGCCTACTACTCGGACAGGGGAGGGCCGGGGAGCTGTTTTTT. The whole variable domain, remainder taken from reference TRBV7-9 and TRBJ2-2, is DTGVSQNPRHKITKRGQNVTFRCDPISEHNRLYWYRQTLGQGPEFLTYFQNEAQLEKSRLLSDRFSAERPKGSFSTLEIQRTEQGDSAMYLCSSSLLLGQGRAGELFFGEGSRLTVL.